These 32 T cell receptor beta chains were all obtained from the same sample, sequenced in a study of blood T cell repertoires in COVID-19. Assay used: immunoSEQ multiplex PCR; TCRdb lists only in-frame clones, some missing. In the table there are some 100,000 clones, more than 85% of which are singletons. The source material was peripheral blood. These receptors all stem from a man aged 55 to 70 with acute or convalescent COVID-19.

V gene TRBV27 combines with J gene TRBJ2-3, with D perhaps matching TRBD2 (7 bases). The CDR3 has 15 amino acids. V lost 3 bases to trimming and J lost 2 bases, with 12 bases between them. Looked up from germline, CDR1 is MNHEY and CDR2 is SMNVEV (reference sequence). CDR3 protein: CASSFGGQFTDTQYF. The CDR3 coding sequence is TGTGCCAGCAGTTTCGGGGGGCAGTTCACAGATACGCAGTATTTT.

The rearrangement joins TRBV24-1 to TRBJ1-5; TRBD1 matches 7 bases. Germline V gene data show CDR1 as KGHDR and CDR2 as SFDVKD. The CDR3 spans 19 residues. V dropped 2 bases and J dropped 0; count of bases not matched to a gene: 12. The CDR3 region has the DNA TGTGCCACCAGTGATTCGAAACAGGGGCGTCGTTATAGCAATCAGCCCCAGCATTTT. Translating gives CATSDSKQGRRYSNQPQHF.

J is TRBJ1-3 and V is TRBV28; 7 bases align to TRBD1. The CDR3 runs to 16 residues. CDR1 and CDR2 (germline): MDHEN, SYDVKM. J lost 2 bases, V lost 5 bases, and 9 bases had no gene match. The CDR3 sequence: CASSEQGRYPGNTIYF. In DNA form, the CDR3 reads TGTGCCAGCAGTGAACAGGGGAGGTATCCTGGAAACACCATATATTTT. The full variable domain, its missing parts supplied by reference TRBV28 and TRBJ1-3, is DVKVTQSSRYLVKRTGEKVFLECVQDMDHENMFWYRQDPGLGLRLIYFSYDVKMKEKGDIPEGYSVSREKKERFSLILESASTNQTSMYLCASSEQGRYPGNTIYFGEGSWLTVV.

The chain has TRBV10-2 and TRBJ2-3; 9 nucleotides match TRBD2. This CDR3 spans 14 amino acids. The germline gives CDR1 WSHSY, CDR2 SAAADI. The J segment lost 2 bases and the V segment lost 7 bases, leaving 4 bases of the junction unmatched. The CDR3 region has the DNA TGCGCCAGCACCGCTAGCGGGAACACAGATACGCAGTATTTT. Amino acid sequence: CASTASGNTDTQYF.

A single count supports this clone. This chain links TRBV9 with TRBJ2-7; D gene ambiguous. Germline V gene data show CDR1 as SGDLS and CDR2 as YYNGEE. The germline V and J ends were trimmed by 3 bases and 5 bases, with 9 bases remaining between them. This CDR3 has 12 amino acids. DNA of the CDR3: TGTGCCAGCAGCGCGGTGATCAACGAGCAGTACGTC. Its translation: CASSAVINEQYV.

The chain couples TRBV29-1 to TRBJ1-1; 8 bases match TRBD1. The CDR3 runs to 12 residues. The V and J ends lost 7 bases and 0 bases, in that order; junction bases with no gene match: 1. Looked up from germline, CDR1 is SQVTM and CDR2 is ANQGSEA. The CDR3: CSGDRLNTEAFF. In nucleotides, the CDR3 is TGCAGCGGGGACAGGCTGAACACTGAAGCTTTCTTT. Full variable domain (missing parts from reference TRBV29-1 and TRBJ1-1): SAVISQKPSRDICQRGTSLTIQCQVDSQVTMMFWYRQQPGQSLTLIATANQGSEATYESGFVIDKFPISRPNLTFSTLTVSNMSPEDSSIYLCSGDRLNTEAFFGQGTRLTVV.

This chain connects TRBV7-9 to TRBJ1-1, with D maybe TRBD1 (6 bases). Trimming removed 6 bases from V and 3 bases from J, with 11 bases in between. CDR3 size: 13 residues. CDR1 SEHNR and CDR2 FQNEAQ come from the germline V gene (reference sequence). Written as DNA, the CDR3 is TGTGCCAGCAGTTCACAGGGAGACACTGAAGCTTTCTTT. Protein sequence: CASSSQGDTEAFF.

This clone was counted once. The chain carries TRBV30 and TRBJ1-1; D might be TRBD1 (5 bases). The V gene lost 2 bases and the J gene lost 4 bases, with 11 bases spanning the gap. The germline V gene has CDR1 GTSNPN and CDR2 SVGIG (reference sequence). This CDR3 comprises 13 residues. CDR3 in DNA: TGTGCCTGGAGTAGGGGTGCGGCCACTGAAGCTTTCTTT. This encodes CAWSRGAATEAFF.

The V gene is TRBV5-1, the J gene TRBJ2-1; the match to TRBD2 covers 10 bases. This CDR3 spans 16 amino acids. V shed 4 bases, J shed 6 bases, and the junction held 10 bases outside the gene matches. CDR1 and CDR2 (germline): SGHRS, YFSETQ. This CDR3 reads CASSPAEREGGNEQFF. The CDR3 bases are TGCGCCAGCAGCCCGGCCGAGCGGGAGGGCGGCAATGAGCAGTTCTTC.

The V and J genes are TRBV18 and TRBJ2-3, with TRBD2 identical over 10 bases. The V and J ends lost 6 bases and 1 base, in that order; junction bases with no gene match: 4. There are 15 residues in the CDR3. Germline loops: CDR1 KGHSH, CDR2 LQKENI. This CDR3 is CASSPGTSGTDTQYF. The DNA of the CDR3 is TGTGCCAGCTCTCCCGGGACTAGCGGCACAGATACGCAGTATTTT.

This chain joins TRBV7-3 and TRBJ2-2; perhaps TRBD2 as D (6 bases). V was cut by 0 bases and J by 0 bases, with 11 bases left in between. This CDR3 comprises 17 residues. Germline lookup yields CDR1 SGHTA and CDR2 FQGTGA. This CDR3 is CASSLTGRKTNTGELFF. Written as DNA, the CDR3 is TGTGCCAGCAGCTTAACGGGGAGGAAGACGAACACCGGGGAGCTGTTTTTT.

The chain is built from TRBV28 and TRBJ2-1, with 7 bases fitting TRBD2. The CDR3 totals 17 residues. J lost 3 bases, V lost 0 bases, and 8 bases had no gene match. The germline gives CDR1 MDHEN, CDR2 SYDVKM. The CDR3 nucleotides are TGTGCCAGCAGTTTATGGAAATCCGGGACTATCTACAATGAGCAGTTCTTC. Its protein product is CASSLWKSGTIYNEQFF.

The rearrangement links TRBV27 to TRBJ1-2, with a tentative D call TRBD1 (6 bases). The germline V and J ends were trimmed by 5 bases and 4 bases, with 11 bases remaining between them. The CDR3 runs to 13 residues. In germline, CDR1 is MNHEY, CDR2 SMNVEV (reference sequence). The CDR3 protein is CASSPGTSYGYTF. CDR3 bases: TGTGCCAGCAGTCCCGGGACAAGCTATGGCTACACCTTC.

This clone appeared once. The rearrangement joins TRBV5-1 to TRBJ1-1; the D gene is possibly TRBD1 (6 bases). V gave up 0 bases and J gave up 5 bases, with 11 bases separating them. Germline CDR1 SGHRS, CDR2 YFSETQ. The CDR3 contains 14 residues. CDR3 in amino acids: CASSLAATGTEAFF. CDR3 in DNA: TGCGCCAGCAGCTTGGCCGCAACAGGGACTGAAGCTTTCTTT.

This clone was observed a single time. This rearrangement joins TRBV28 to TRBJ1-2; 8 nucleotides agree with TRBD1. The CDR3 runs to 14 residues. From germline, CDR1 is MDHEN and CDR2 SYDVKM. Germline trimming cut 4 bases from V and 4 bases from J; bases unmatched to any gene: 5. CDR3 amino acids: CASSWYRGTYGYTF. The CDR3, as DNA: TGTGCCAGCAGTTGGTACAGGGGGACCTATGGCTACACCTTC.

This chain joins TRBV6-5 and TRBJ1-6; D uncertain. This CDR3 contains 14 residues. V was trimmed by 7 bases and J by 0 bases, leaving 7 bases between them. Germline V CDR1 and CDR2: MNHEY, SVGAGI. The DNA of the CDR3 is TGTGCCAGCACCCCAGGCTCCTATAATTCACCCCTCCACTTT. Protein sequence: CASTPGSYNSPLHF.

This chain connects TRBV6-5 to TRBJ2-5; 8 positions match TRBD2. Trimming cost V 7 bases and J 5 bases; bases outside gene matches: 12. Germline CDR1 and CDR2: MNHEY and SVGAGI. The CDR3 has 15 amino acids. CDR3: CASNPTGTSMETQYF. The CDR3 DNA sequence: TGTGCCAGCAACCCCACCGGGACTAGTATGGAGACCCAGTACTTC.

V usage is TRBV5-4 and J usage is TRBJ1-2, with D hard to call. The CDR3 is 14 residues long. Trimming removed 4 bases from V and 2 bases from J, with 12 bases in between. Germline lookup yields CDR1 SGHNT and CDR2 YYREEE (reference sequence). The CDR3 sequence is CASSPGGSNYGYTF. Written as DNA, the CDR3 is TGTGCCAGCAGCCCTGGCGGGAGCAACTATGGCTACACCTTC.

This chain's CDR3 is CAWSFTGATEQYV. The CDR3, as DNA: TGTGCCTGGAGCTTCACAGGGGCCACAGAGCAGTACGTC. The gene calls are TRBV30 and TRBJ2-7; 7 nucleotides align to TRBD1. V was pared by 3 bases and J by 7 bases, with 9 bases of the junction left unmatched. CDR1 GTSNPN and CDR2 SVGIG come from the germline V gene (reference sequence). This CDR3 region has 13 residues.

This chain joins TRBV24-1 and TRBJ1-2; D may be TRBD1 (6 bases). The CDR3 has 13 amino acids. V shed 6 bases and J shed 4 bases, with 11 bases lying between them. The germline CDR1 and CDR2 sequences are KGHDR and SFDVKD. The CDR3 region is CATSLTGVYGYTF. CDR3 nucleotides: TGTGCCACCAGTCTGACAGGAGTCTATGGCTACACCTTC.

The V and J genes are TRBV28 and TRBJ1-2, with D perhaps TRBD1 (6 bases). The germline V and J ends were trimmed by 5 bases and 8 bases, with 18 bases remaining between them. The CDR3 has 14 residues. The germline CDR1 and CDR2 sequences are MDHEN and SYDVKM. The DNA for the CDR3 is TGTGCCAGCAGTCTGTGGACAGCTCCGGGAGGCTACACCTTC. Translation gives CASSLWTAPGGYTF.

This clone came up a few times. V gene TRBV6-2 or TRBV6-3 combines with J gene TRBJ2-1, with 9 bases lining up with TRBD2. V shed 1 base, J shed 9 bases, and the junction held 10 bases outside the gene matches. The germline CDR1 and CDR2 sequences are MNHEY and SVGEGT. This CDR3 is built from 16 residues. CDR3 sequence: CASSYYGLARHTEQFF. In nucleotides, the CDR3 is TGTGCCAGCAGTTACTATGGACTAGCGCGACACACTGAGCAGTTCTTC.

The chain recombines TRBV7-9 with TRBJ2-2; 7 nucleotides align to TRBD2. J lost 0 bases, V lost 5 bases, and 9 bases had no gene match. CDR3 size: 17 residues. CDR1 is SEHNR and CDR2 is FQNEAQ in the germline V gene (reference sequence). The CDR3 coding sequence is TGTGCCAGCAGCGGGGGGGAGCGTAGATCGAACACCGGGGAGCTGTTTTTT. It yields the protein CASSGGERRSNTGELFF.

V and J are TRBV28 and TRBJ2-7, with D perhaps matching TRBD1 (6 bases). The length of the CDR3 is 14 residues. V lost 4 bases to trimming and J lost 7 bases, with 17 bases between them. The germline V gene has CDR1 MDHEN and CDR2 SYDVKM. Written as DNA, the CDR3 is TGTGCCAGCAGTTCCAGATCTAACAGGGCGGAGCAGTACTTC. Its protein product is CASSSRSNRAEQYF.

This clone has only one observation. The V and J genes are TRBV5-4 and TRBJ2-7, with 9 positions matching TRBD1. CDR1 and CDR2 from the germline V gene are SGHNT and YYREEE (reference sequence). The CDR3 contains 15 residues. The V segment lost 3 bases and the J segment 6 bases; nucleotides outside the gene matches: 10. The CDR3 DNA follows: TGTGCCAGCAGCTCACCCGGGACAGGGATCTTCGAGCAGTACTTC. Translation: CASSSPGTGIFEQYF.

The V call is TRBV7-8, the J call TRBJ2-3, with TRBD2 matching over 11 bases. CDR3 length: 18 amino acids. J lost 4 bases, V lost 5 bases, and 14 bases had no gene match. The V gene's germline CDR1 is SGHVS and CDR2 FQNEAQ. Here the CDR3 DNA reads TGTGCCAGCAGCCGAGGTGGGAGACTAGCGGGGAAGGCAGATACGCAGTATTTT. As protein: CASSRGGRLAGKADTQYF.

This chain links TRBV5-1 with TRBJ1-3; D is uncertain. Germline V gene data show CDR1 as SGHRS and CDR2 as YFSETQ. V was shortened by 4 bases and J by 5 bases, with 13 bases between the two germline ends. The CDR3 totals 14 residues. In DNA, the CDR3 is TGCGCCAGCAGCCCCATTCATCCCCGAAACACCATATATTTT. Protein product: CASSPIHPRNTIYF.

The chain employs TRBV18 and TRBJ2-1, with TRBD2 matching 8 bases. Trimming took 3 bases from V and 3 from J; bases not matched to a gene: 1. CDR3 length equals 14 residues. Germline CDR1 KGHSH, CDR2 LQKENI. The CDR3 region has the DNA TGTGCCAGCTCACCCGGGGGGGGCTACAATGAGCAGTTCTTC. Amino acid sequence: CASSPGGGYNEQFF.

This clone has just one count. This chain's CDR3 is CSVSPQGEEAFF. The CDR3 DNA reads TGCAGCGTCTCCCCACAGGGGGAGGAAGCTTTCTTT. The J gene is TRBJ1-1, the V gene TRBV29-1; TRBD1 aligns across 8 bases. The CDR3 loop spans 12 amino acids. Germline V CDR1 and CDR2: SQVTM, ANQGSEA. J gave up 8 bases and V 6 bases, and 8 bases lay outside the gene matches.

J is TRBJ1-3 and V is TRBV9, with D perhaps TRBD1 (6 bases). The V end was cut by 3 bases, the J end by 4 bases, with 11 bases between. Per germline, CDR1 SGDLS and CDR2 YYNGEE. The CDR3 extends over 14 amino acids. CDR3 nucleotide sequence: TGTGCCAGCAGCGGGGGGCGCTCCGGAAACACCATATATTTT. Its protein is CASSGGRSGNTIYF. The full variable domain, with the rest looked up from reference TRBV9 and TRBJ1-3, is DSGVTQTPKHLITATGQRVTLRCSPRSGDLSVYWYQQSLDQGLQFLIQYYNGEERAKGNILERFSAQQFPDLHSELNLSSLELGDSALYFCASSGGRSGNTIYFGEGSWLTVV.

This sequence joins TRBV6-6 and TRBJ2-7; 7 nucleotides agree with TRBD1. From germline, CDR1 is MNHNY and CDR2 SVGAGI (reference sequence). V was pared by 6 bases and J by 4 bases, with 9 bases of the junction left unmatched. This CDR3 has 14 amino acids. CDR3 nucleotides: TGTGCCAGCAGCGAAACAGGGGTCTTATACGAGCAGTACTTC. This gives the protein CASSETGVLYEQYF.

V is TRBV4-1 and J is TRBJ1-1; D is undetermined. Deletions cut 4 bases from V and 7 bases from J, with 16 bases between. Germline V lookup: CDR1 MGHRA, CDR2 YSYEKL. The CDR3 sequence is 14 residues long. The CDR3 bases are TGCGCCAGCAGCCCGAGGGCGGCGGATAGTGAAGCTTTCTTT. Translating gives CASSPRAADSEAFF.